These T cell receptor beta chains were read from a single sample in a study of PD-1 blockade in classical Hodgkin lymphoma. Data came from immunoSEQ multiplex PCR; TCRdb stores just in-frame clones and leaves some out. The table shows approximately 110,000 clones, with approximately 90% occurring only once. The specimen comprised peripheral blood mononuclear cells (PBMCs), sampled before the fourth cycle of nivolumab. These receptors were collected from a human donor with classical Hodgkin lymphoma. Both conserved end residues are part of each CDR3. Each record gives: D gene, clone size, V gene, J gene, CDR3 protein, CDR3 DNA. A D gene is named only where the DNA matches it firmly. Clone size, where shown, is once, few, many, or a class for clones that have expanded.

>-|-|TRBV5-1|TRBJ1-4
CASSLDRNEKLFF
TGCGCCAGCAGCTTGGACCGGAATGAAAAACTGTTTTTT
>TRBD2|-|TRBV7-2|TRBJ2-2
CASTKAGVSTGELFF
TGTGCCAGCACCAAGGCGGGGGTTTCCACCGGGGAGCTGTTTTTT
>TRBD2|-|TRBV4-2|TRBJ2-1
CASSQAGTSGTNEQFF
TGTGCCAGCAGCCAAGCCGGGACTAGCGGGACAAATGAGCAGTTCTTC
>TRBD1|-|TRBV27|TRBJ2-5
CASSPRQGGETQYF
TGTGCCAGCAGTCCGAGACAGGGGGGGGAGACCCAGTACTTC
>-|-|TRBV2|TRBJ2-2
CASRTRFLAGELFF
TGTGCCAGCAGGACTAGATTTCTAGCCGGGGAGCTGTTTTTT
>TRBD1|-|TRBV5-6|TRBJ1-1
CASSSWGQLLNTEAFF
TGTGCCAGCAGCTCCTGGGGACAGCTTCTAAACACTGAAGCTTTCTTT
>-|few|TRBV6-5|TRBJ1-5
CASSAGLNQPQHF
TGTGCCAGCAGCGCAGGGTTGAATCAGCCCCAGCATTTT
>TRBD1|-|TRBV7-9|TRBJ2-7
CASSLGSLGQASEQYF
TGTGCCAGCAGCTTAGGGTCTTTGGGACAGGCGTCCGAGCAGTACTTC
>TRBD1|-|TRBV7-2|TRBJ1-2
CASSFATGRYGYTF
TGTGCCAGCAGCTTTGCGACAGGGAGGTATGGCTACACCTTC
>-|-|TRBV12-5|TRBJ2-7
CASGLGGGESSYEQYF
TGTGCTAGTGGTTTGGGGGGGGGCGAGAGCTCCTACGAGCAGTACTTC
>-|-|TRBV14|TRBJ2-3
CASSQEVVRTDTQYF
TGTGCCAGCAGCCAAGAGGTAGTCCGCACAGATACGCAGTATTTT
>-|-|TRBV19|TRBJ1-5
CASSGASNQPQHF
TGTGCCAGTAGTGGGGCTAGCAATCAGCCCCAGCATTTT
>TRBD1|-|TRBV7-2|TRBJ2-7
CASSVGTGRHEQYF
TGTGCCAGCAGCGTTGGGACAGGGAGACACGAGCAGTACTTC
>-|once|TRBV9|TRBJ2-3
CASSVIQADTQYF
TGTGCCAGCAGCGTTATACAGGCAGATACGCAGTATTTT
>TRBD1|-|TRBV7-8|TRBJ2-7
CASSWDRTYEQYF
TGTGCCAGCAGCTGGGACAGGACCTACGAGCAGTACTTC
>TRBD2|-|TRBV6-5|TRBJ2-1
CASSPTSGSNEQFF
TGTGCCAGCAGCCCGACTAGCGGGAGCAATGAGCAGTTCTTC
>TRBD2|-|TRBV5-4|TRBJ2-3
CASSRTSGPSTDTQYF
TGTGCCAGCAGCAGGACTAGCGGTCCTAGCACAGATACGCAGTATTTT
>-|-|TRBV28|TRBJ2-6
CASSHHGAGANVLTF
TGTGCCAGCAGTCACCACGGGGCTGGGGCCAACGTCCTGACTTTC
>TRBD2|-|TRBV7-9|TRBJ2-5
CASSLISGGSTRGETQYF
TGTGCCAGCAGCTTAATATCGGGCGGGAGCACCCGGGGAGAGACCCAGTACTTC
>TRBD1|-|TRBV19|TRBJ1-5
CASSSSDRGHNQPQHF
TGTGCCAGTAGTTCTTCGGACAGGGGACACAATCAGCCCCAGCATTTT
>TRBD2|-|TRBV5-1|TRBJ2-7
CASSLVHRLAGEFSYEQYF
TGCGCCAGCAGCTTGGTCCACCGACTAGCGGGAGAATTTTCCTACGAGCAGTACTTC
>-|-|TRBV19|TRBJ2-7
CASSIDTGYEQYF
TGTGCCAGTAGTATCGACACTGGCTATGAGCAGTACTTC
>-|once|TRBV4-2|TRBJ2-7
CASSQAAVEGHEQYF
TGTGCCAGCAGCCAAGCGGCAGTGGAGGGCCACGAGCAGTACTTC
>TRBD1|-|TRBV7-6|TRBJ1-3
CASSLQGAGNTIYF
TGTGCCAGCAGCCTCCAGGGGGCGGGGAACACCATATATTTT
>-|-|TRBV27|TRBJ2-3
CASSIAETDRQYF
TGTGCCAGCAGTATCGCCGAAACCGATAGGCAGTATTTT
>-|-|TRBV28|TRBJ2-5
CANLRSGQVKETQYF
TGTGCCAACCTAAGGAGCGGGCAAGTGAAAGAGACCCAGTACTTC
>TRBD2|-|TRBV10-1|TRBJ2-2
CASQGLAGVSNTGELFF
TGCGCCAGCCAAGGACTAGCGGGAGTTTCTAACACCGGGGAGCTGTTTTTT
>-|-|TRBV6-6|TRBJ2-7
CASSRTSSSYEQYF
TGTGCCAGCAGTCGGACTTCTAGCTCCTACGAGCAGTACTTC
>TRBD2|-|TRBV6-1|TRBJ2-7
CASSEAGLASHYEQYF
TGTGCCAGCAGTGAAGCGGGACTAGCCTCCCACTACGAGCAGTACTTC
>-|-|TRBV28|TRBJ1-5
CASRVGTGGPQHF
TGTGCCAGCAGGGTTGGGACCGGGGGGCCCCAGCATTTT
>-|-|TRBV10-2|TRBJ2-5
CASSEARGSKETQYF
TGCGCCAGCAGTGAGGCGAGGGGATCTAAAGAGACCCAGTACTTC
>TRBD1|-|TRBV28|TRBJ2-7
CASSKAFSRGPMFYEQYF
TGTGCCAGCAGTAAAGCCTTTTCCAGGGGGCCGATGTTCTACGAGCAGTACTTC
>TRBD2|-|TRBV7-2|TRBJ2-3
CASSPWTSGNTDTQYF
TGTGCCAGCAGCCCGTGGACTAGCGGGAATACAGATACGCAGTATTTT
>-|-|TRBV6-1|TRBJ1-3
CASSEAFQGTRSGNTIYF
TGTGCCAGCAGTGAAGCTTTCCAGGGCACACGCTCTGGAAACACCATATATTTT
>-|-|TRBV7-2|TRBJ2-7
CASSPAEGPYEQYF
TGTGCCAGCAGCCCAGCGGAGGGCCCCTACGAGCAGTACTTC
>-|-|TRBV27|TRBJ2-1
CASSLVGNEQFF
TGTGCCAGCAGTTTAGTCGGCAATGAGCAGTTCTTC
>-|-|TRBV19|TRBJ1-3
CASYDRSGNTIYF
TGTGCCAGTTACGATCGTTCTGGAAACACCATATATTTT
>TRBD2|-|TRBV14|TRBJ2-3
CASSPGLIGTDTQYF
TGTGCCAGCAGCCCGGGACTAATAGGGACAGATACGCAGTATTTT
>TRBD1|-|TRBV15|TRBJ1-2
CATSRRTGGNGYTF
TGTGCCACCAGCAGACGGACAGGGGGTAATGGCTACACCTTC
>-|-|TRBV7-9|TRBJ2-1
CASSSPLSGQYNEQFF
TGTGCCAGCAGCTCCCCCTTAAGCGGGCAATACAATGAGCAGTTCTTC
>-|-|TRBV10-3|TRBJ2-1
CAISAGVTVDEQFF
TGTGCCATCAGTGCGGGAGTTACTGTCGATGAGCAGTTCTTC
>TRBD1|-|TRBV5-6|TRBJ2-5
CASSSTGVGETQYF
TGTGCCAGCAGCTCGACAGGGGTTGGCGAGACCCAGTACTTC
>-|-|TRBV7-9|TRBJ2-3
CASSSSTDTQYF
TGTGCCAGCAGCTCTAGCACAGATACGCAGTATTTT
>-|-|TRBV5-1|TRBJ2-1
CASSLWVARPEQFF
TGCGCCAGCAGCTTGTGGGTAGCGAGACCAGAGCAGTTCTTC
>TRBD1|-|TRBV7-9|TRBJ1-1
CASSPGTGKVF
TGTGCCAGCAGCCCTGGGACAGGGAAGGTCTTT
>TRBD1|-|TRBV27|TRBJ2-1
CASSPRQGRLNNEQFF
TGTGCCAGCAGTCCCCGACAGGGCCGATTAAACAATGAGCAGTTCTTC
>-|-|TRBV18|TRBJ2-1
CASSPPGASYNEQFF
TGTGCCAGCTCACCACCGGGCGCATCCTACAATGAGCAGTTCTTC
>TRBD1|-|TRBV28|TRBJ2-7
CASRNRGTGVYEQYF
TGTGCCAGCAGGAATCGTGGGACAGGGGTCTACGAGCAGTACTTC
>TRBD2|-|TRBV25-1|TRBJ2-2
CASSDTGLAGNTGELFF
TGTGCCAGCAGTGACACTGGACTAGCGGGGAACACCGGGGAGCTGTTTTTT
>TRBD1|-|TRBV4-1|TRBJ1-5
CASSQVTGGNQPQHF
TGCGCCAGCAGCCAAGTGACAGGGGGGAATCAGCCCCAGCATTTT
>-|-|TRBV10-2|TRBJ2-1
CASKDEINEQFF
TGCGCCAGCAAGGACGAGATCAATGAGCAGTTCTTC
>-|once|TRBV19|TRBJ1-5
CASMVGGPPGQPQHF
TGTGCCAGTATGGTTGGGGGTCCTCCGGGGCAGCCCCAGCATTTT
>-|once|TRBV7-9|TRBJ2-1
CASSPKLDSYNEQFF
TGTGCCAGCAGCCCTAAGTTAGACAGTTACAATGAGCAGTTCTTC
>-|-|TRBV6-6|TRBJ1-1
CASSYGGSQNTEAFF
TGTGCCAGCAGTTACGGCGGCAGTCAGAACACTGAAGCTTTCTTT
>TRBD2|-|TRBV10-1|TRBJ2-5
CASSEGAGRKETQYF
TGCGCCAGCAGTGAGGGAGCGGGAAGGAAGGAGACCCAGTACTTC
>-|-|TRBV7-2|TRBJ2-7
CASSLAPLPVTYEQYF
TGTGCCAGCAGCTTAGCTCCCCTCCCGGTGACCTACGAGCAGTACTTC
>-|-|TRBV6-5|TRBJ1-3
CASSSTPGKGNTIYF
TGTGCCAGCAGTTCTACACCAGGGAAGGGAAACACCATATATTTT
>-|-|TRBV28|TRBJ1-2
CASSFSGIYGYTF
TGTGCCAGCAGTTTCTCGGGGATCTATGGCTACACCTTC